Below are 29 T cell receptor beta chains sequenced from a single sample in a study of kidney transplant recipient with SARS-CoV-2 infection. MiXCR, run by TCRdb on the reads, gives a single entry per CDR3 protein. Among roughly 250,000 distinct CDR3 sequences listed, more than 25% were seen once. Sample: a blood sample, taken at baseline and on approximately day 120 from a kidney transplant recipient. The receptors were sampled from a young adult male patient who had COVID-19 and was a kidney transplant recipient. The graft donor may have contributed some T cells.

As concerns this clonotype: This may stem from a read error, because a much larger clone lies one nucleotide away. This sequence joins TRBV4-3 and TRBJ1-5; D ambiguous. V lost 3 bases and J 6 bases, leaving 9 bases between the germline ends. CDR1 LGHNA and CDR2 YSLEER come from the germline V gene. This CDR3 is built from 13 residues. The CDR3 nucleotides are TGCGCCAGCAGCCAGTATTCGGCTCAGCCCCAGCATTTT. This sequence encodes CASSQYSAQPQHF.

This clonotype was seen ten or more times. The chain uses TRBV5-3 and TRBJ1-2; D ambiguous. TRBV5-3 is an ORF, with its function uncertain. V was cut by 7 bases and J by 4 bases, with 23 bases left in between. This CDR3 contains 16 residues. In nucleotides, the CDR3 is TGTGCCAGACTCGAGGCAGTGGTGAGAAAGACCTATGGCTACACCTTC. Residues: CARLEAVVRKTYGYTF.

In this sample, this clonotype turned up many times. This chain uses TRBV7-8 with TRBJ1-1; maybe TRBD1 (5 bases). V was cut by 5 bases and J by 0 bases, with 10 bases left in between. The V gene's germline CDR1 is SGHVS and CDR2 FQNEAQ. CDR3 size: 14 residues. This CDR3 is CASSLSTVNTEAFF. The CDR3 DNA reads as TGTGCCAGCAGCCTCTCGACAGTGAACACTGAAGCTTTCTTT.

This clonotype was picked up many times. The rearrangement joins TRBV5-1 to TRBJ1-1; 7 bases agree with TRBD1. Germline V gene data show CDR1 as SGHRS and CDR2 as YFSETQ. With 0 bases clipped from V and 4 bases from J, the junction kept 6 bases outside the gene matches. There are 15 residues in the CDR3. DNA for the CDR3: TGCGCCAGCAGCTTGGTAGGGGGCGCAGGCACTGAAGCTTTCTTT. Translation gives CASSLVGGAGTEAFF.

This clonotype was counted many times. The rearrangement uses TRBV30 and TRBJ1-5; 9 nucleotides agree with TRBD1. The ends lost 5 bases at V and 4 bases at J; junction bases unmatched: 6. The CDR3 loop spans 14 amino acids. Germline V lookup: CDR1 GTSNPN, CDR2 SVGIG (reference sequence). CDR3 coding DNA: TGTGCCTGGGACAGGGGGGCGAGGAATCAGCCCCAGCATTTT. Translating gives CAWDRGARNQPQHF.

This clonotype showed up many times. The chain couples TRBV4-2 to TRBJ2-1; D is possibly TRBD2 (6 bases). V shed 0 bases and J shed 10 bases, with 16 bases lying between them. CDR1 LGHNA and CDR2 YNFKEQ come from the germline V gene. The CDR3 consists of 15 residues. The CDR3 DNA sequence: TGTGCCAGCAGCCAAGATCGACTAGATCCGCGGGAGCAGTTCTTC. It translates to CASSQDRLDPREQFF.

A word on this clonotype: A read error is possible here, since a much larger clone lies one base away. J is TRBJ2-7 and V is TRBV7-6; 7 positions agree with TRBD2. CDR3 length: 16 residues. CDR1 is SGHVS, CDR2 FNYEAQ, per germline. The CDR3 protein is CASCLVSAGEGDEQYF. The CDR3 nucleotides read TGTGCCAGCTGCTTAGTATCCGCGGGAGAAGGTGACGAGCAGTACTTC.

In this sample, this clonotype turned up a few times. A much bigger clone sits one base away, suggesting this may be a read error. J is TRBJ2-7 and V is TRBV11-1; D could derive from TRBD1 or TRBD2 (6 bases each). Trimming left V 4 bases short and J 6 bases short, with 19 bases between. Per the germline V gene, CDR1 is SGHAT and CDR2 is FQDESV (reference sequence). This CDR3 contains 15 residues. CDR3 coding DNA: TGTGCCAGCAGCTCAGGGGACTCCCAACACTGCGAGCAGTACTTC. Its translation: CASSSGDSQHCEQYF.

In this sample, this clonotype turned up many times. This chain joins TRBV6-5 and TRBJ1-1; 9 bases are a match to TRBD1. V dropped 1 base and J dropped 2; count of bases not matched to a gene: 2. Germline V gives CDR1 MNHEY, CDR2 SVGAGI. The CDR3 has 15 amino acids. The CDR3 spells CASSYLGQGNTEAFF. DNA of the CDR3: TGTGCCAGCAGTTACTTGGGACAGGGAAACACTGAAGCTTTCTTT.

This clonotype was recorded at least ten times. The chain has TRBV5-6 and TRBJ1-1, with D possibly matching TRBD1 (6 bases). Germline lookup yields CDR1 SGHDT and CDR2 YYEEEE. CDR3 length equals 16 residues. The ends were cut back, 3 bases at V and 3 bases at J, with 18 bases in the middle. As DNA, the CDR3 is TGTGCCAGCAGCTCGGAGGGGGGAACGGGGTACACTGAAGCTTTCTTT. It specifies CASSSEGGTGYTEAFF.

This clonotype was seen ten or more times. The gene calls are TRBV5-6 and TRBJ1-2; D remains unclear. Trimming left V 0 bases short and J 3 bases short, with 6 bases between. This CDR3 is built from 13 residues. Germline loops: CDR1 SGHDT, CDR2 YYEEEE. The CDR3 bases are TGTGCCAGCAGCTTGGTGGCCTACTATGGCTACACCTTC. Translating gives CASSLVAYYGYTF.

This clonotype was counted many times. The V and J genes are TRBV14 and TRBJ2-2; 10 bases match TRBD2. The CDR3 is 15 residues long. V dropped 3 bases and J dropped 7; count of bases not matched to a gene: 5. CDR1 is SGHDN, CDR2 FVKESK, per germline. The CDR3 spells CASSHPSGSIGELFF. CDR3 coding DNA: TGTGCCAGCAGCCACCCTAGCGGGAGTATCGGGGAGCTGTTTTTT.

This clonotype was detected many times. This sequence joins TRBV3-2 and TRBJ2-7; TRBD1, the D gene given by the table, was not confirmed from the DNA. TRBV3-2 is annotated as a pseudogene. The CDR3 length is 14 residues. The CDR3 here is CASSPDGITYEQYF. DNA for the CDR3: TGTGCCAGCAGCCCGGACGGGATAACCTACGAGCAGTACTTC.

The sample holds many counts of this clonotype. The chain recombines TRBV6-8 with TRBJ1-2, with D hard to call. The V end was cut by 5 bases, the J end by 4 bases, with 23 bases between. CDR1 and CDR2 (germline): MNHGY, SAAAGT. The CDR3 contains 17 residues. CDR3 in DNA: TGTGCCAGCAGTGAGCAGACACGCTCTAGAAAGACCTATGGCTACACCTTC. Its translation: CASSEQTRSRKTYGYTF.

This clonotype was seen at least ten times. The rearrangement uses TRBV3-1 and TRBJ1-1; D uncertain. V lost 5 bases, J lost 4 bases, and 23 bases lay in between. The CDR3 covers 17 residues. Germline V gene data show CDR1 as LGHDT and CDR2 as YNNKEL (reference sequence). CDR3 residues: CASSVEVPISIRTEAFF. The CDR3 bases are TGTGCCAGCAGCGTAGAAGTTCCCATTTCAATTCGCACTGAAGCTTTCTTT. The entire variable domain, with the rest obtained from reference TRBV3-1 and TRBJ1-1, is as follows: DTAVSQTPKYLVTQMGNDKSIKCEQNLGHDTMYWYKQDSKKFLKIMFSYNNKELIINETVPNRFSPKSPDKAHLNLHINSLELGDSAVYFCASSVEVPISIRTEAFFGQGTRLTVV.

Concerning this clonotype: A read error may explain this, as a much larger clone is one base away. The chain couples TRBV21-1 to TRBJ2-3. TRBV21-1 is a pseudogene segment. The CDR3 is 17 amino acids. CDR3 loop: CASRPRLATVMQDTQCF. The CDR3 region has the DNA TGTGCCAGCAGGCCAAGGTTAGCTACAGTCATGCAAGATACGCAGTGTTTT.

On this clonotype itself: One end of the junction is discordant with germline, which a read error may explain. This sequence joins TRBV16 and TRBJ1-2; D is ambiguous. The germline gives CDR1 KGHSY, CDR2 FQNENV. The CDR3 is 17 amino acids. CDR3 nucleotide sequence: TGTGCCAGCAGCAAACCATGGGTCGTTAGAAAGACCTATGGCTACTCCTTC. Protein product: CASSKPWVVRKTYGYSF.

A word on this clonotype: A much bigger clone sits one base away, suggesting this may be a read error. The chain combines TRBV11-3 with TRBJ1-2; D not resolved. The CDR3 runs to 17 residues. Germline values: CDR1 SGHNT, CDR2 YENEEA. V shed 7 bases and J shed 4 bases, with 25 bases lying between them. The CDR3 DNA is TGTGCCAGCAACTGGACTCACGATCTCGGAAAGACCTATGGCTACACCTTC. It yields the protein CASNWTHDLGKTYGYTF.

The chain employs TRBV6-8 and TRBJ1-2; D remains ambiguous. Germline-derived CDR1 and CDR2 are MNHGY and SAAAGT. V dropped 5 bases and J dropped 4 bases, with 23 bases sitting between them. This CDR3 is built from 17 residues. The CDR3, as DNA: TGTGCCAGCAGTGCTTCTGGACGCTCTAGAAAGACCTATGGCTACACCTTC. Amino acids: CASSASGRSRKTYGYTF.

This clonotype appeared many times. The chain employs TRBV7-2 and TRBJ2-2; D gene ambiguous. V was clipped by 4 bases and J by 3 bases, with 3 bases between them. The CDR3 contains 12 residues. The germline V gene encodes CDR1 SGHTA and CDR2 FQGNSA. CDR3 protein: CASSSYTGELFF. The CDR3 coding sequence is TGTGCCAGCAGCTCCTACACCGGGGAGCTGTTTTTT.

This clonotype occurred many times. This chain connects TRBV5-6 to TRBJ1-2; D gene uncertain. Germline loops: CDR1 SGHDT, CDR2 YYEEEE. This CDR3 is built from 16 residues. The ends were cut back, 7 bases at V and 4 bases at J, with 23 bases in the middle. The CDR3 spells CASYNVNSRKTYGYTF. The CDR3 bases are TGTGCCAGCTACAACGTCAATAGTCGAAAGACCTATGGCTACACCTTC.

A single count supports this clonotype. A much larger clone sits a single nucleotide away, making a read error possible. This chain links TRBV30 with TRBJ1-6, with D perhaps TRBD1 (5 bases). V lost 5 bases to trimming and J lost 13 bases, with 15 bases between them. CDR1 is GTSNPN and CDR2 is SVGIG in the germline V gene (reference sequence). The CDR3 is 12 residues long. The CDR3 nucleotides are TGTGCCTGGGGACGGGACTCGGGGCCCCTCCACTTT. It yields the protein CAWGRDSGPLHF. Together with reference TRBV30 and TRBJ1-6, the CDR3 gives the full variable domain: SQTIHQWPATLVQPVGSPLSLECTVEGTSNPNLYWYRQAAGRGLQLLFYSVGIGQISSEVPQNLSASRPQDRQFILSSKKLLLSDSGFYLCAWGRDSGPLHFGNGTRLTVT.

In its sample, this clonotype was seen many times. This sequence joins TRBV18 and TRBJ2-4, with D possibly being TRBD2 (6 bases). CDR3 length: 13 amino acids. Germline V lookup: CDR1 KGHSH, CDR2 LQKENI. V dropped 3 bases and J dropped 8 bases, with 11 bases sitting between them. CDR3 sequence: CASSPGGEDIQYF. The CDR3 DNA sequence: TGTGCCAGCTCACCGGGGGGTGAGGACATTCAGTACTTC.

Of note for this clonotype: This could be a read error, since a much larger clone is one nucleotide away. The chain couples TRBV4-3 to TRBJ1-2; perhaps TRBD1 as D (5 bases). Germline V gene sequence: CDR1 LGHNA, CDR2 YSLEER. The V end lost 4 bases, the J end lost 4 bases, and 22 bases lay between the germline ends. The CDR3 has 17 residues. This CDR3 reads CASSPDTGRRKSYGYTF. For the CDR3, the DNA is TGCGCCAGCAGCCCTGATACAGGACGTCGAAAGTCCTATGGCTACACCTTC.

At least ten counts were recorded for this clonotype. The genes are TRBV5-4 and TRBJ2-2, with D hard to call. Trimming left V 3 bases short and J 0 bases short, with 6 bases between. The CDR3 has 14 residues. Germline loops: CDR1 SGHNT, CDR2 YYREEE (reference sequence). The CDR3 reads CASSSSANTGELFF. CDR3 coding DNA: TGTGCCAGCAGCTCTTCCGCGAACACCGGGGAGCTGTTTTTT. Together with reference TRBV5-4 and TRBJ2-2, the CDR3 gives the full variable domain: ETGVTQSPTHLIKTRGQQVTLRCSSQSGHNTVSWYQQALGQGPQFIFQYYREEENGRGNFPPRFSGLQFPNYSSELNVNALELDDSALYLCASSSSANTGELFFGEGSRLTVL.

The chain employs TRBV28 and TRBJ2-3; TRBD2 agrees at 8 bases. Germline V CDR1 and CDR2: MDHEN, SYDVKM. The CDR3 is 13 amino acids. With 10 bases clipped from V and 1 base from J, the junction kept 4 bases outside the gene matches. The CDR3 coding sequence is TGTGCCATCGGGGGGGTTGGCACAGATACGCAGTATTTT. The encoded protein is CAIGGVGTDTQYF. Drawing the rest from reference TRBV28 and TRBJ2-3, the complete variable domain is DVKVTQSSRYLVKRTGEKVFLECVQDMDHENMFWYRQDPGLGLRLIYFSYDVKMKEKGDIPEGYSVSREKKERFSLILESASTNQTSMYLCAIGGVGTDTQYFGPGTRLTVL.

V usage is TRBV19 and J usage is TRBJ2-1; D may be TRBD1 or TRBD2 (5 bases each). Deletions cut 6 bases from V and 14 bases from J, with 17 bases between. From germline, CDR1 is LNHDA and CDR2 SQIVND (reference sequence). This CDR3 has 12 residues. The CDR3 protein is CASRTLRGMEFF. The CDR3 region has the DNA TGTGCCAGTAGAACACTACGGGGCATGGAGTTCTTC.

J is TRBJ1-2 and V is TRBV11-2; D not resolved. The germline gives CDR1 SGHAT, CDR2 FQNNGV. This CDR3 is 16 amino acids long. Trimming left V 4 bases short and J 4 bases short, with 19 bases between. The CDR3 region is CASSSTGLRTTYGYTF. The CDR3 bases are TGTGCCAGCAGCTCGACGGGGTTACGGACCACCTATGGCTACACCTTC.

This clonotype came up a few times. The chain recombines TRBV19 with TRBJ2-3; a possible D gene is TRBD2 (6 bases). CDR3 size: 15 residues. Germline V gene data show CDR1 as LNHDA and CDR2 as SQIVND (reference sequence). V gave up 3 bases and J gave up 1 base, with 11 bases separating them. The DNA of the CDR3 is TGTGCCAGTAGTATGAGCGGGTCCGGCACAGATACGCAGTATTTT. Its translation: CASSMSGSGTDTQYF.